This TCR beta chain was profiled in a study of beta chain features in type 1 diabetes. Points from the study as a whole: For patients, the naive, central memory and Treg TCRB repertoires appeared more alike than for healthy donors. PCR might pick shorter templates more often, in the same way for patients and controls. All four CD4+ subsets of Type 1 diabetes patients contained TCRB CDR3s that were moderately but significantly shorter.

Every bit of the isolated RNA underwent reverse transcription, so sequencing read expressed TCRB transcripts. Here immunoSEQ multiplex PCR was the method, and the copy in TCRdb shows in-frame clones only, minus some. The sample holds about 740,000 clones, roughly an eighth seen once. Trimming removed 1 base from V and 4 bases from J, with 10 bases in between. Germline CDR1 reads MGHRA; CDR2 reads YSYEKL. This CDR3 is 15 amino acids long. CD4+ naive, central memory, regulatory and stem cell-like memory cells were sorted via CD45RO/CCR7/CD25/CD127/CD95/CD27. As regards this clone: Its cognate antigen is unknown.

The clonotype was recovered from a man between 18 and 35 years old with type 1 diabetes. The sequenced sample was naive CD4+ T cells from blood. J is TRBJ1-4 and V is TRBV4-1; D not certain. CDR3 protein: CASSQGHGNNEKLFF. The CDR3 coding sequence is TGCGCCAGCAGCCAAGGTCACGGGAATAATGAAAAACTGTTTTTT.